This TCR beta chain is drawn from a study of cytomegalovirus exposure and HLA in healthy donors. Study-wide results and caveats: Compared with the roughly 730-donor mean, an Asian-associated ancestry cluster reportedly had fewer N-insertions, according to a later analysis. Some highly shared sequence variants likely arose as a pipeline artifact. Prediction of most subjects' HLA-A and HLA-B alleles by TCR beta sequences was reportedly accurate.

This clone was seen more than once but under ten times. Its antigen is unknown. Germline V lookup: CDR1 SGHTA, CDR2 FQGTGA. The CDR3 is made up of 15 amino acids. The J segment lost 7 bases and the V segment lost 4 bases, leaving 8 bases of the junction unmatched. This PCR relied on a set of 60 Vbeta primers and 13 Jbeta primers. Clones were read by immunoSEQ multiplex PCR, and TCRdb kept only the in-frame ones, dropping some. The sample lists around 190,000 clones; around 80% were seen once. Sequences were obtained from PBMCs. The source is a woman aged 40 to 50 in good health and CMV-seronegative. V gene TRBV7-3 combines with J gene TRBJ2-1, with 9 bases that match TRBD2. This chain's CDR3 is CASSSGGRVGNEQFF. In DNA form, the CDR3 reads TGTGCCAGCAGCTCAGGCGGGAGGGTAGGTAATGAGCAGTTCTTC.